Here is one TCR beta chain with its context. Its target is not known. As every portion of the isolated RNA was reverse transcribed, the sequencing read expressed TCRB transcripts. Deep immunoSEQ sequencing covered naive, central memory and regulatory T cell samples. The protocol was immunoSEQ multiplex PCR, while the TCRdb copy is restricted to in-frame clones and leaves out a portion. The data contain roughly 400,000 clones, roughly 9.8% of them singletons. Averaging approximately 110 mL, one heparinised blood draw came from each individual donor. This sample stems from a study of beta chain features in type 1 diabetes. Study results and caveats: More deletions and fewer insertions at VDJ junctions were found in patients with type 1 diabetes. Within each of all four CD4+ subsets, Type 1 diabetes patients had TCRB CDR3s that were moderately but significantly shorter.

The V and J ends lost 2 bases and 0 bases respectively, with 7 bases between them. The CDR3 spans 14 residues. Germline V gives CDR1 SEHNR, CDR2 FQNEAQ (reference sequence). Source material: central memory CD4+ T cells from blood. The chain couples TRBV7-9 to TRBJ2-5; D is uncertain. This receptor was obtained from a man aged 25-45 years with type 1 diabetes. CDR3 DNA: TGTGCCAGCAGCTTAATGGCCAACCAAGAGACCCAGTACTTC. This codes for CASSLMANQETQYF.